This T cell receptor beta chain was captured in a study of T cells in Graves' hyperthyroidism and ophthalmopathy. CDR1 is SEHNR and CDR2 is FQNEAQ in the germline V gene (reference sequence). With V trimmed by 1 base and J by 13 bases, 10 bases remained unmatched. This CDR3 comprises 15 residues. TCR beta CDR3 region amplification was performed from RNA transcripts. First-round RT-PCR of the TCR CDR3 relied on the HTBI primer set. Each CDR3 protein gets one entry after TCRdb re-called the multiplex PCR reads with MiXCR. This sample has 400,000 to 600,000 distinct CDR3 sequences, with roughly 15% found just once. This clonotype was counted a few times.

The chain has TRBV7-9 and TRBJ2-1, with 10 positions matching TRBD2. The sample was blood. The sequence was obtained from a woman in her thirties with Graves' ophthalmopathy. In nucleotides, the CDR3 is TGTGCCAGCAGCTTAGAGTCCCAGCGGGAGGGCCTACAGTTCTTC. This translates into CASSLESQREGLQFF.